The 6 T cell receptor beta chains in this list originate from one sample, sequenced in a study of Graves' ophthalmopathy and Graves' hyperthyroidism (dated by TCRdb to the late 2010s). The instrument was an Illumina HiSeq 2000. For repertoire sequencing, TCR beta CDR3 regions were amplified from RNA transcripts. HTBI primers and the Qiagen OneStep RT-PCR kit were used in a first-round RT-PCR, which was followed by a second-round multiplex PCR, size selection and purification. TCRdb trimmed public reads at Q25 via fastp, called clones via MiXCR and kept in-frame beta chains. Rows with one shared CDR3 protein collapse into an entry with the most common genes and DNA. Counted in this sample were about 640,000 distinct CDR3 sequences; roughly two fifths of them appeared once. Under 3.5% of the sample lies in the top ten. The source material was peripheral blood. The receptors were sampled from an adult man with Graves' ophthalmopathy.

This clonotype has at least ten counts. CDR3 sequence reads: CASSIIGVGNQPQHF. CDR3 nucleotides: TGTGCCAGTAGTATTATCGGTGTTGGCAATCAGCCCCAGCATTTT. V and J are TRBV19 and TRBJ1-5; D is ambiguous. The germline CDR1 and CDR2 sequences are LNHDA and SQIVND (reference sequence). This CDR3 has 15 residues. The ends were cut back, 3 bases at V and 2 bases at J, with 11 bases in the middle.

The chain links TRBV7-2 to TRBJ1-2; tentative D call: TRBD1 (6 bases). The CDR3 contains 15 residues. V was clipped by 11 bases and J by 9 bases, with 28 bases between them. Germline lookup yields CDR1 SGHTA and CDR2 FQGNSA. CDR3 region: CAASLAMAGDGSYTF. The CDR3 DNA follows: TGTGCCGCCAGCTTAGCTATGGCAGGGGATGGGAGCTACACCTTC.

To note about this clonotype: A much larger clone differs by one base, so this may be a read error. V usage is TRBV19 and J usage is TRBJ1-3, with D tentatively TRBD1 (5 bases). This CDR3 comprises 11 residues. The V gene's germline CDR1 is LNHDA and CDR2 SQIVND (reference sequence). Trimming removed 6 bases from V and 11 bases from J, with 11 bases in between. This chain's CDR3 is CASRNRLAIYF. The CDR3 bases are TGTGCCAGTAGGAACAGGCTCGCCATATATTTT.

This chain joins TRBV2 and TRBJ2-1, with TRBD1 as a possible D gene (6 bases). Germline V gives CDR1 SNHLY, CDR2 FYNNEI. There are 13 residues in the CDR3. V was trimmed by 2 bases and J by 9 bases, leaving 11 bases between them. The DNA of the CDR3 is TGTGCCAGCAGTGAACAGGGGCGCGGTGAGCAGTTCTTC. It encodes CASSEQGRGEQFF.

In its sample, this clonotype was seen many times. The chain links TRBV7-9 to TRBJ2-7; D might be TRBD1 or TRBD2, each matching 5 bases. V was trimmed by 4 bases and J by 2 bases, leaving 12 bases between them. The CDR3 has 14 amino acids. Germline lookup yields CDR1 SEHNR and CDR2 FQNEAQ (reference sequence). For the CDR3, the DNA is TGTGCCAGCAGCTATGGGGACCGGACCTACGAGCAGTACTTC. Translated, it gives CASSYGDRTYEQYF. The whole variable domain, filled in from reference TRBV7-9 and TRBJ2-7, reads DTGVSQNPRHKITKRGQNVTFRCDPISEHNRLYWYRQTLGQGPEFLTYFQNEAQLEKSRLLSDRFSAERPKGSFSTLEIQRTEQGDSAMYLCASSYGDRTYEQYFGPGTRLTVT.

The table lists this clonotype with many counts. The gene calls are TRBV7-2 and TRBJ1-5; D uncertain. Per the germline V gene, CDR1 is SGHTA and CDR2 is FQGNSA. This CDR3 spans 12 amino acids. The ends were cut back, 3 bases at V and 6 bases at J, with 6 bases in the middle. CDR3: CASSFSSQPQHF. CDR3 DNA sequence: TGTGCCAGCAGCTTTAGTAGTCAGCCCCAGCATTTT.